The entry that follows covers one T cell receptor (beta chain) sequence. The data were taken from a study of blood T cell repertoires in COVID-19. Study at large: Whether acute or convalescent, the COVID-19 samples came from the United States, Italy and Spain. T cells, B-cell-depleted T cells, or PBMCs provided the cDNA or gDNA that served as material.

Produced via immunoSEQ multiplex PCR; TCRdb's table is partial and in-frame only. The sample carries roughly 99,000 clones, around nine tenths recorded once. Trimming took off 0 bases at V and 3 bases at J, with 9 bases between the two ends. CDR3 length: 14 residues. The germline gives CDR1 SGHNT, CDR2 YYREEE (reference sequence). The sequenced material came from peripheral blood. J is TRBJ1-2 and V is TRBV5-4; D not certain. The clonotype originates from a woman in her thirties with acute or convalescent COVID-19. Here the CDR3 reads CASSLEGRHYGYTF. Here the CDR3 DNA reads TGTGCCAGCAGCTTGGAAGGCAGGCACTATGGCTACACCTTC.